This is a list of T cell receptor beta chains from one sample in a study of T cell responses to AZD1222 COVID-19 vaccine. Some clones are missing from TCRdb's copy, which holds only in-frame ones; the method was immunoSEQ multiplex PCR. The table shows 200,000 to 300,000 clones, with about 92% occurring only once. The sequenced sample was peripheral blood, obtained on day 0 of AZD1222 vaccination. The receptors derive from an adult in good health. Each CDR3 is given without its conserved first and last residue. Part of the rows lack a size; the others show once, few, many or a class for expanded clones.

size	V	J	CDR3
few	TRBV28	TRBJ2-7	ASSLLIGQGSYEQY
NA	TRBV3-1/TRBV3-2	TRBJ1-1	ASSQTGTVGNTEAF
NA	TRBV28	TRBJ1-2	ATRAGAGNYGYT
NA	TRBV27	TRBJ2-3	ASSQVADTQY
NA	TRBV12-3/TRBV12-4	TRBJ1-5	ASSFGQKQPQH
NA	TRBV7-9	TRBJ2-4	ASSLVTWKSSKNIQY
NA	TRBV6-5	TRBJ2-7	ASSYSGGEQY
NA	TRBV18	TRBJ1-6	ASSPPAGYSPLH
NA	TRBV2	TRBJ2-3	ARGERGSSTDTQY
NA	TRBV19	TRBJ2-7	ASSPRAGGPYEQY
NA	TRBV2	TRBJ2-7	ASSEGRSQG
NA	TRBV28	TRBJ1-4	ASSTQRGGLF
NA	TRBV5-8	TRBJ1-1	ASSLAERTEAF
NA	TRBV5-1	TRBJ2-2	ASSLESANTGELF
once	TRBV4-2	TRBJ1-5	ASSQDGWDQPQH
NA	TRBV9	TRBJ2-2	ASSVGQNTGELF
NA	TRBV2	TRBJ1-1	ASSQNTNTEAF
NA	TRBV19	TRBJ1-1	ATQLTGVRTEAF
NA	TRBV29-1	TRBJ1-1	SGAGGSEAF
NA	TRBV7-9	TRBJ2-5	ASSTVPKETQY
NA	TRBV7-3	TRBJ2-1	ASSRGGPYNEQF
NA	TRBV6-1	TRBJ2-7	ASSDRGYEQY
NA	TRBV6-5	TRBJ2-7	ASRENYEQY
NA	TRBV5-8	TRBJ2-3	ASSADRGPTDTQY
NA	TRBV19	TRBJ1-1	ASSIDLGGDTEAF
NA	TRBV10-3	TRBJ1-4	AISQGSNEKLF
NA	TRBV19	TRBJ2-5	ASSPGVAGFQETQY
NA	TRBV2	TRBJ2-2	ASSWTSGAGELF
NA	TRBV2	TRBJ1-2	ASSAYRAGYGYT
NA	TRBV19	TRBJ1-6	ASSSGTAYNSPLH
NA	TRBV19	TRBJ1-1	ASSIGGVSTEAF
NA	TRBV9	TRBJ1-2	ASSVGLGQGNGYT
once	TRBV19	TRBJ2-3	ASSPQDRAPTDTQY
NA	TRBV15	TRBJ1-4	ATSRDGWEVF
NA	TRBV5-5	TRBJ1-5	ASSLSGARNQPQH
NA	TRBV29-1	TRBJ1-5	SVVDGTYQPQH
NA	TRBV10-2	TRBJ2-2	ATKTSANTGELF
NA	TRBV28	TRBJ2-7	ASSQIKRALYEQY
NA	TRBV7-2	TRBJ2-1	ASSAGGTEF
NA	TRBV28	TRBJ1-2	ASSLGTYGYT
NA	TRBV27	TRBJ2-1	ASRNSAYNEQF
NA	TRBV3-1/TRBV3-2	TRBJ1-1	ASGWDSEAF
once	TRBV3-1/TRBV3-2	TRBJ2-1	ASSQERSPPGF